This TCR beta chain was retrieved from a study of blood T cell repertoires in COVID-19. For the study at large: COVID-19 samples collected from the United States, Italy and Spain covered acute and convalescent phases. Sources were T cells, B-cell-depleted T cells, or PBMCs; the material itself was cDNA or gDNA.

In the original analysis: Estimates of nucleated cell counts were drawn from the amplification of reference gene primers. The protocol was immunoSEQ multiplex PCR, while the TCRdb copy is restricted to in-frame clones and leaves out a portion. V and J calls and clone size are copied from that table; D and trimming were computed from the DNA. The profile shows about 490,000 clones, roughly 85% of them singletons. CDR3 length: 15 residues. The germline V and J ends were trimmed by 4 bases and 7 bases, with 14 bases remaining between them. The germline CDR1 and CDR2 sequences are LGHDT and YNNKEL (reference sequence).

The receptor comes from a human donor in a cohort sampled during active COVID-19. The chain uses TRBV3-1 (or the pseudogene TRBV3-2) and TRBJ1-6; D remains ambiguous. Sequencing used peripheral blood. The CDR3 loop reads CASSPPGRGNSPLHF. CDR3 coding DNA: TGTGCCAGCAGCCCTCCGGGTCGAGGGAATTCACCCCTCCACTTT.